A selection of T cell receptor beta chains follows, all from one sample in a study of T cells in Graves' hyperthyroidism and ophthalmopathy. TCRdb independently ran MiXCR on the multiplex PCR reads; one entry per CDR3 protein. The data contain more than 350,000 distinct CDR3 sequences, approximately 16% of them singletons. The sequencing input was blood. The receptors shown here come from an older woman with Graves' ophthalmopathy. The CDR3 runs from the conserved cysteine through the conserved F or W. The order of the fields is clone size, V gene, J gene, D gene, CDR3 protein, CDR3 DNA. D genes are given only for firm matches. Some rows have no size entry. The others give once, few or many, or a class for an expanded clone.

few	TRBV12-3/TRBV12-4	TRBJ2-2	TRBD2	CASSSPVAGASGELFF	TGTGCCAGCAGTTCCCCAGTAGCGGGTGCGTCCGGGGAGCTGTTTTTT
many	TRBV20-1	TRBJ2-7	.	CSARRTVREEQYF	TGCAGTGCTAGGAGGACAGTTCGGGAGGAGCAGTACTTC
many	TRBV28	TRBJ2-5	TRBD2	CASSLRGAGDETQYF	TGTGCCAGCAGTCTCCGGGGAGCGGGAGACGAGACCCAGTACTTC
many	TRBV7-2	TRBJ1-1	.	CASSRPLTTEAFF	TGTGCCAGCAGCCGCCCCCTAACCACGGAAGCTTTCTTT
many	TRBV11-1	TRBJ2-2	.	CASSTARNTGELFF	TGTGCCAGCAGCACCGCGCGGAACACCGGGGAGCTGTTTTTT
.	TRBV15	TRBJ2-3	.	CATSREPTSTDTQYF	TGTGCCACCAGCAGAGAACCGACTAGCACAGATACGCAGTATTTT
many	TRBV11-2	TRBJ2-3	.	CASSTTTRSTDTQYF	TGTGCCAGCAGCACAACGACAAGAAGCACAGATACGCAGTATTTT
many	TRBV2	TRBJ2-1	TRBD1	CASRGQGNEQFF	TGTGCCAGCAGGGGACAGGGGAATGAGCAGTTCTTC
many	TRBV20-1	TRBJ2-1	.	CSARAGLAEISYNEQFF	TGCAGTGCTAGAGCTGGCTTAGCGGAGATCTCCTACAATGAGCAGTTCTTC
many	TRBV27	TRBJ2-3	.	CASLGGTDTQYF	TGTGCCAGCCTAGGGGGTACAGATACGCAGTATTTT
.	TRBV7-9	TRBJ2-5	TRBD2	CASSLGWTSGIPRGETQYF	TGTGCCAGCAGCTTAGGCTGGACTAGCGGGATACCTCGGGGGGAGACCCAGTACTTC
.	TRBV3-1	TRBJ2-6	.	CASSQPTGSGANVLTF	TGTGCCAGCAGCCAGCCCACAGGCTCTGGGGCCAACGTCCTGACTTTC
.	TRBV20-1	TRBJ2-7	.	CSARPTDGGGPAYEQYF	TGCAGTGCTAGACCGACCGATGGGGGGGGGCCAGCCTACGAGCAGTACTTC
.	TRBV27	TRBJ2-1	.	CASSFGRSPYNEQFF	TGTGCCAGCAGTTTCGGACGGAGCCCCTACAATGAGCAGTTCTTC
many	TRBV5-1	TRBJ2-1	TRBD2	CASSLEGLAGVNEQFF	TGCGCCAGCAGCTTGGAGGGACTAGCGGGAGTCAATGAGCAGTTCTTC
many	TRBV5-1	TRBJ2-7	.	CASSGVGHYEQYF	TGCGCCAGCAGCGGGGTGGGGCACTACGAGCAGTACTTC
many	TRBV27	TRBJ2-7	TRBD1	CASKDRGFTYEQYF	TGTGCCAGCAAGGACAGGGGATTTACATACGAGCAGTACTTC
many	TRBV3-1	TRBJ2-7	.	CASARGRNYEQYF	TGTGCCAGCGCTCGGGGACGGAACTACGAGCAGTACTTC
.	TRBV9	TRBJ2-3	.	CASSARVSEADTQYF	TGTGCCAGCAGCGCCCGGGTCTCAGAGGCAGATACGCAGTATTTT
.	TRBV28	TRBJ1-1	TRBD1	CASRDPQGPITEAFF	TGTGCCAGCAGGGATCCACAGGGGCCGATCACTGAAGCTTTCTTT
.	TRBV20-1	TRBJ1-6	.	CSARVQGGNSPLHF	TGCAGTGCTAGAGTTCAGGGAGGGAATTCACCCCTCCACTTT
many	TRBV3-1	TRBJ2-7	.	CASSQSVNAYEQYF	TGTGCCAGCAGCCAATCGGTCAACGCCTACGAGCAGTACTTC
many	TRBV2	TRBJ2-1	TRBD1	CASSEDRVVQFF	TGTGCCAGCAGTGAGGACAGGGTGGTTCAGTTCTTC
few	TRBV2	TRBJ1-4	.	CASRGAGATNEKLFF	TGTGCCAGCAGAGGGGCCGGAGCAACTAATGAAAAACTGTTTTTT
many	TRBV27	TRBJ2-1	TRBD2	CASSFRGGNEQFF	TGTGCCAGCAGTTTTCGGGGAGGGAATGAGCAGTTCTTC
many	TRBV30	TRBJ1-1	.	CAWSAVVGNTEAFF	TGTGCCTGGAGTGCCGTTGTAGGGAACACTGAAGCTTTCTTT
many	TRBV18	TRBJ1-6	TRBD1	CASSPDRVRNSPLHF	TGTGCCAGCTCACCGGACAGGGTCCGTAATTCACCCCTCCACTTT
many	TRBV27	TRBJ2-1	.	CASSSPGGNPYNEQFF	TGTGCCAGCAGTTCCCCCGGCGGGAACCCCTACAATGAGCAGTTCTTC
.	TRBV7-2	TRBJ2-2	TRBD1	CASRTGQVGELFF	TGTGCCAGCAGGACAGGGCAGGTCGGGGAGCTGTTTTTT
few	TRBV5-4	TRBJ2-1	TRBD2	CASRRTSGSGSNEQFF	TGTGCCAGCAGACGGACTAGCGGGAGTGGATCCAATGAGCAGTTCTTC
many	TRBV2	TRBJ1-2	.	CASLRGGTHYGYTF	TGTGCCAGCCTCCGGGGGGGAACCCACTATGGCTACACCTTC
few	TRBV5-1	TRBJ2-2	TRBD1	CASTRWAGGFFTSNANTGELFF	TGCGCCAGCACGAGATGGGCAGGGGGCTTTTTTACCTCCAATGCGAACACCGGGGAGCTGTTTTTT
.	TRBV6-2/TRBV6-3	TRBJ2-1	TRBD2	CASSPPGGGNEQFF	TGTGCCAGCAGCCCCCCTGGCGGGGGCAATGAGCAGTTCTTC
.	TRBV7-9	TRBJ1-6	.	CASSLSVGSPLHF	TGTGCCAGCAGCTTAAGTGTTGGTTCACCCCTCCACTTT
many	TRBV5-1	TRBJ1-1	.	CASSLLGFAEAFF	TGCGCCAGCAGCTTGCTGGGGTTCGCTGAAGCTTTCTTT
many	TRBV7-2	TRBJ2-1	TRBD2	CASSLAVEREAPWDEQFF	TGTGCCAGCAGCTTAGCAGTCGAGCGGGAGGCCCCATGGGATGAGCAGTTCTTC
.	TRBV6-2/TRBV6-3	TRBJ2-3	TRBD1	CASGTGGTTDTQYF	TGTGCCAGCGGGACAGGGGGGACCACAGATACGCAGTATTTT
few	TRBV24-1	TRBJ2-2	.	CATSDRENTGELFF	TGTGCCACCAGTGACCGGGAGAACACCGGGGAGCTGTTTTTT
.	TRBV19	TRBJ1-5	.	CAGGRENQPQHF	TGTGCCGGCGGGAGGGAAAATCAGCCCCAGCATTTT
many	TRBV6-1	TRBJ2-7	TRBD1	CASDGTGGWDEQYF	TGTGCCAGTGATGGGACAGGGGGTTGGGACGAGCAGTACTTC
many	TRBV5-1	TRBJ1-1	TRBD1	CASSPPTGGTEAFF	TGCGCCAGCAGCCCACCCACAGGGGGCACTGAAGCTTTCTTT
many	TRBV20-1	TRBJ2-3	TRBD2	CSAGTSGSTDTQYF	TGCAGTGCTGGGACTAGCGGGAGCACAGATACGCAGTATTTT
many	TRBV27	TRBJ2-7	.	CASSPWTDSSYEQYF	TGTGCCAGCAGTCCATGGACAGATTCCTCCTACGAGCAGTACTTC
many	TRBV12-3/TRBV12-4	TRBJ2-7	.	CASNPQGGSYEQYF	TGTGCCAGCAACCCGCAGGGGGGATCCTACGAGCAGTACTTC
.	TRBV7-9	TRBJ1-6	TRBD1	CALQGAGLGSPLHF	TGTGCCCTACAGGGGGCTGGGTTAGGGTCACCCCTCCACTTT
many	TRBV12-3/TRBV12-4	TRBJ2-7	TRBD2	CASSLASGSNEQYF	TGTGCCAGCAGTTTAGCTAGCGGGAGCAACGAGCAGTACTTC
many	TRBV10-1	TRBJ2-1	.	CASSESGTRGYNEQFF	TGCGCCAGCAGTGAGTCCGGGACTCGGGGCTACAATGAGCAGTTCTTC
.	TRBV15	TRBJ2-5	.	CATSRLQETQYF	TGTGCCACCAGCAGACTACAAGAGACCCAGTACTTC
.	TRBV25-1	TRBJ1-2	TRBD1	CASSEWAGGVGYTF	TGTGCCAGCAGTGAATGGGCAGGGGGGGTTGGCTACACCTTC
many	TRBV7-2	TRBJ2-1	TRBD1	CASSLATGQGYNEQFF	TGTGCCAGCAGCTTAGCGACGGGACAGGGTTACAATGAGCAGTTCTTC
.	TRBV6-1	TRBJ2-5	TRBD2	CASSERTGGAQTQYF	TGTGCCAGCAGTGAAAGGACGGGAGGAGCCCAGACCCAGTACTTC
few	TRBV24-1	TRBJ2-3	.	CATSDAPRYTQYF	TGTGCCACCAGTGATGCCCCTCGCTATACGCAGTATTTT
.	TRBV5-1	TRBJ1-1	TRBD1	CASSLGQGYTEAFF	TGCGCCAGCAGCTTGGGACAGGGGTACACTGAAGCTTTCTTT
many	TRBV29-1	TRBJ2-5	.	CSVAAGPQETQYF	TGCAGCGTTGCGGCGGGGCCACAAGAGACCCAGTACTTC
few	TRBV12-3/TRBV12-4	TRBJ1-2	TRBD1	CASSLTGVGYGYTF	TGTGCCAGCAGTTTAACAGGGGTGGGCTATGGCTACACCTTC
.	TRBV25-1	TRBJ1-1	.	CASTIQVNTEAFF	TGTGCCAGCACTATACAGGTTAACACTGAAGCTTTCTTT